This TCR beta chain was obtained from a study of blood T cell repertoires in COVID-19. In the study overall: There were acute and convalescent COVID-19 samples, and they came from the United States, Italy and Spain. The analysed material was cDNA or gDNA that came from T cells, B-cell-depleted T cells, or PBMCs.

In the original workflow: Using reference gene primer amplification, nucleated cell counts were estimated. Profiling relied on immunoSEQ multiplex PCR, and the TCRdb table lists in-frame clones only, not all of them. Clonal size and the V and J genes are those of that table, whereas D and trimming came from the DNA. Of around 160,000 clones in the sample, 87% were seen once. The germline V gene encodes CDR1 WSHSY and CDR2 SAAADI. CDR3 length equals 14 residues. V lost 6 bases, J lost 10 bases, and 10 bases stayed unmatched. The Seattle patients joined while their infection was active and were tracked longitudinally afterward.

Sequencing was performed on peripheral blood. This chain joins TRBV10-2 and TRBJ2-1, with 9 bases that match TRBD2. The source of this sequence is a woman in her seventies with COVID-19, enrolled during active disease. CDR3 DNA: TGCGCCAGCAGGGGGACTAGCAATTCTGGCGAGCAGTTCTTC. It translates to CASRGTSNSGEQFF.